The 8 T cell receptor beta chains presented below share a single source sample, sequenced in a study of shared clonotypes between healthy human individuals. Clones were sequenced by immunoSEQ multiplex PCR, and TCRdb holds only the in-frame ones, with some missing. The table shows roughly 2.2 million clones, with 85% to 95% occurring only once. The specimen sequenced was naive CD4+ T cells from PBMCs. Indicated subset: CD45RA+ positively selected. These receptors were collected from a man aged 18 to 30 in good health. Some clones in this sample may be carry-over from other donors' samples.

The genes are TRBV7-3 and TRBJ2-2, with 8 bases matching TRBD2. V shed 4 bases and J 7 bases; nucleotides not matched to a gene: 11. There are 16 residues in the CDR3. From germline, CDR1 is SGHTA and CDR2 FQGTGA. CDR3 residues: CASSSQSGSRVGELFF. In nucleotides, the CDR3 is TGTGCCAGCAGCTCACAGAGCGGGAGTCGGGTCGGGGAGCTGTTTTTT.

A word on this clone: This same CDR3 is encoded by further DNA sequences in the sample. The rearrangement joins TRBV28 to TRBJ1-2; tentatively, D is TRBD1 (6 bases). V was trimmed by 3 bases and J by 3 bases, leaving 8 bases between them. CDR1 and CDR2 from the germline V gene are MDHEN and SYDVKM. This CDR3 is built from 13 residues. In DNA, the CDR3 is TGTGCCAGCAGTTTGGACAGAGACTATGGCTACACCTTC. Its protein product is CASSLDRDYGYTF.

This chain links TRBV7-2 with TRBJ2-4; perhaps D is TRBD1 or TRBD2 (5 bases each). The CDR3 length is 16 residues. Germline values: CDR1 SGHTA, CDR2 FQGNSA. V dropped 1 base and J dropped 8 bases, with 18 bases sitting between them. This CDR3 is CASSLVSGALGDIQYF. DNA of the CDR3: TGTGCCAGCAGCTTAGTCTCCGGGGCCCTGGGAGACATTCAGTACTTC. Complete variable domain (other parts from reference TRBV7-2 and TRBJ2-4): GAGVSQSPSNKVTEKGKDVELRCDPISGHTALYWYRQSLGQGLEFLIYFQGNSAPDKSGLPSDRFSAERTGGSVSTLTIQRTQQEDSAVYLCASSLVSGALGDIQYFGAGTRLSVL.

This chain connects TRBV18 to TRBJ2-1; 8 bases align to TRBD1. The CDR3 runs to 14 residues. The junction had 2 bases not matched to a gene; V was cut back by 3 bases and J by 4 bases. CDR1 KGHSH and CDR2 LQKENI come from the germline V gene. This CDR3 reads CASSPTGVYNEQFF. CDR3 nucleotide sequence: TGTGCCAGCTCACCGACAGGGGTTTACAATGAGCAGTTCTTC.

The CDR3, as DNA: TGTGCCAGTAGTATAGCCAGAGGGGACACTGAAGCTTTCTTT. Translated: CASSIARGDTEAFF. The chain joins TRBV19 to TRBJ1-1; possible D gene TRBD1, 5 bases. Per the germline V gene, CDR1 is LNHDA and CDR2 is SQIVND (reference sequence). The CDR3 consists of 14 residues. Trimming left V 1 base short and J 3 bases short, with 9 bases between.

The gene calls are TRBV5-1 and TRBJ1-5, with D hard to call. This CDR3 region has 15 residues. Trimming took off 0 bases at V and 2 bases at J, with 9 bases between the two ends. The V gene's germline CDR1 is SGHRS and CDR2 YFSETQ. The CDR3: CASSLGIVGNQPQHF. The CDR3 DNA reads as TGCGCCAGCAGCTTGGGGATTGTAGGCAATCAGCCCCAGCATTTT.

The gene calls are TRBV28 and TRBJ2-1; tentatively, D is TRBD1 or TRBD2 (6 bases each). CDR1 is MDHEN and CDR2 is SYDVKM in the germline V gene. V dropped 8 bases and J dropped 3 bases, with 11 bases sitting between them. CDR3 length equals 13 residues. CDR3 protein: CASQEGVYNEQFF. CDR3 coding DNA: TGTGCCAGCCAGGAGGGGGTCTACAATGAGCAGTTCTTC.

The chain is built from TRBV7-9 and TRBJ1-2, with 7 nucleotides matching TRBD1. With 4 bases clipped from V and 2 bases from J, the junction kept 7 bases outside the gene matches. The CDR3 extends over 15 amino acids. Germline assignment: CDR1 SEHNR and CDR2 FQNEAQ (reference sequence). CDR3 DNA sequence: TGTGCCAGCAGCTCCACGACAGGGCTGAACTATGGCTACACCTTC. Protein product: CASSSTTGLNYGYTF.